The source of this T cell receptor (beta chain) is a study of blood T cell repertoires in COVID-19. The table came from immunoSEQ multiplex PCR; TCRdb's copy has only in-frame clones and leaves some out. The data contain around 290,000 clones, roughly 89% of them seen just once; the ten biggest clones take up about 1.7%. Trimming cost V 4 bases and J 4 bases; bases outside gene matches: 8. Germline values: CDR1 SGHRS, CDR2 YFSETQ. The CDR3 sequence is 15 residues long. The chain uses TRBV5-1 and TRBJ2-7; 10 bases are a match to TRBD1. Sequencing was done on a sample of PBMCs or T cells enriched from blood (not recorded which). This receptor was identified in a woman aged 40 to 55 who had recovered from COVID-19. CDR3 loop: CASSRGTGEAYEQYF. CDR3 coding DNA: TGCGCCAGCAGCCGAGGGACAGGGGAGGCGTACGAGCAGTACTTC.